What follows are 4 T cell receptor beta chains derived from one specimen sequenced in a study of blood T cells in healthy people across ages. Next came a second PCR, run for about 6 to 12 cycles, which used a sample-barcoded 5' primer along with a J-beta primer mix. One entry per CDR3 protein, called by TCRdb with MiXCR from the 5' RACE reads. The table includes some 710,000 distinct CDR3 sequences, roughly 20% detected once. The specimen was blood. Every receptor here comes from a man in his 70s in good health.

This clonotype was counted only a few times. This chain joins TRBV3-1 and TRBJ1-1; unclear D gene. The ends were cut back, 3 bases at V and 2 bases at J, with 7 bases in the middle. The CDR3 runs 13 residues. Germline loops: CDR1 LGHDT, CDR2 YNNKEL (reference sequence). This CDR3 reads CASSHYGNTEAFF. The CDR3 region has the DNA TGTGCCAGCAGCCACTATGGAAACACTGAAGCTTTCTTT.

The V gene is TRBV4-1, the J gene TRBJ2-5; 10 bases line up with TRBD2. The V gene's germline CDR1 is MGHRA and CDR2 YSYEKL. This CDR3 comprises 15 residues. V lost 3 bases, J lost 1 base, and 2 bases stayed unmatched. In DNA, the CDR3 is TGCGCCAGCAGCCAGGGACTAGCGAGCCAAGAGACCCAGTACTTC. Its translation: CASSQGLASQETQYF.

V usage is TRBV30 and J usage is TRBJ1-4; D possibly corresponds to TRBD1 (5 bases). This CDR3 is built from 13 residues. V was trimmed by 8 bases and J by 7 bases, leaving 17 bases between them. Germline CDR1 reads GTSNPN; CDR2 reads SVGIG (reference sequence). CDR3 sequence: CAHTGAGGEKLFF. CDR3 DNA sequence: TGTGCCCATACCGGGGCTGGGGGTGAAAAACTGTTTTTT.

This rearrangement joins TRBV7-2 to TRBJ2-3, with 9 nucleotides matching TRBD2. Losses at the gene ends were 4 bases for V and 3 bases for J; bases not matched to a gene: 2. Germline assignment: CDR1 SGHTA and CDR2 FQGNSA. The CDR3 sequence is 14 residues long. CDR3 nucleotide sequence: TGTGCCAGCAGCTGGACTAGCGCGACAGATACGCAGTATTTT. This encodes CASSWTSATDTQYF.